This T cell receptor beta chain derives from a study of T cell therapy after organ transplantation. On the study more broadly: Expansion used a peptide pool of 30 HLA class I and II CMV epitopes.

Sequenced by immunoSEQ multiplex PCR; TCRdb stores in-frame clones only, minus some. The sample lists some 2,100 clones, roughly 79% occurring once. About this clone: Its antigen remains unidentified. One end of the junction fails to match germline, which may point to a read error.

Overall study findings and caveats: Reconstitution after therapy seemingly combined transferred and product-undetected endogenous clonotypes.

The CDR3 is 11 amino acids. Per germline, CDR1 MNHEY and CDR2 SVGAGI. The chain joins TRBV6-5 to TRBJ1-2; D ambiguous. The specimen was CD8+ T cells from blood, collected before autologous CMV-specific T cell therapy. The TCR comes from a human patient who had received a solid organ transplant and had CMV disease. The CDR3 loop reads CASKNAGGCTF. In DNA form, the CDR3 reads TGTGCCAGCAAAAACGCGGGTGGCTGCACCTTC.